Following are 31 T cell receptor beta chains from one sample sequenced in a study of human T cells and chemical hapten exposure (dated by TCRdb to 2020 to 2023). The receptor library was made with RACE. The sample was run on a NextSeq 500. Using fastp trimming at Q25 and MiXCR clonotype assembly, TCRdb reanalyzed the public sequencing data and kept in-frame beta chains. Entries that share a CDR3 protein sequence are merged under the most common genes and DNA. In this sample the table shows about 110,000 distinct CDR3 sequences, approximately 12% of which occur a single time. Of the sample, 1.6% is held by the ten largest clones. The sample's time point label, in plain terms: pre-sensitization, week 0. The treatment or condition label for this specimen denotes: therapeutic diphenylcyclopropenone sensitization with weekly scalp DPC. Sequenced here: whole blood, sampled in connection with sensitization to the hapten diphenylcyclopropenone (DPC). Source of these receptors: a woman in her 50s with alopecia areata. Some clones in this sample may be carry-over from other donors' samples.

This clonotype was detected only a few times. The V and J genes are TRBV20-1 and TRBJ1-5; 9 positions agree with TRBD1. The CDR3 has 15 residues. Germline CDR1 reads DFQATT; CDR2 reads SNEGSKA (reference sequence). Trimming at V came to 3 bases and at J to 3 bases, leaving 6 bases not matched to a gene. CDR3 amino acids: CSARPGQGDNQPQHF. The CDR3 DNA is TGCAGTGCTAGGCCGGGACAGGGAGACAATCAGCCCCAGCATTTT.

In this sample, this clonotype turned up a few times. CDR3: CASSMGQDNQPQHF. In DNA, the CDR3 is TGCGCCAGCAGCATGGGACAGGACAATCAGCCCCAGCATTTT. The rearrangement joins TRBV5-1 to TRBJ1-5; 8 bases are a match to TRBD1. Germline assignment: CDR1 SGHRS and CDR2 YFSETQ. Trimming removed 4 bases from V and 3 bases from J; junction bases left unmatched: 3. This CDR3 has 14 residues. The full variable domain, its missing parts supplied by reference TRBV5-1 and TRBJ1-5, is KAGVTQTPRYLIKTRGQQVTLSCSPISGHRSVSWYQQTPGQGLQFLFEYFSETQRNKGNFPGRFSGRQFSNSRSEMNVSTLELGDSALYLCASSMGQDNQPQHFGDGTRLSIL.

In this sample, this clonotype turned up a few times. V and J are TRBV3-1 and TRBJ1-4, with D tentatively TRBD1 (5 bases). V was cut by 4 bases and J by 14 bases, with 14 bases left in between. Per the germline V gene, CDR1 is LGHDT and CDR2 is YNNKEL (reference sequence). The CDR3 loop spans 12 amino acids. CDR3 loop: CASSPYSGGLFF. In nucleotides, the CDR3 is TGTGCCAGCAGCCCCTATTCGGGGGGGCTGTTTTTT.

This clonotype came up a few times. In DNA, the CDR3 is TGTGCCAGCAGTCCAACGGGGACAGGGGAATTCGATACGCAGTATTTT. Its translation: CASSPTGTGEFDTQYF. V and J are TRBV28 and TRBJ2-3, with TRBD1 matching over 10 bases. Germline V gene sequence: CDR1 MDHEN, CDR2 SYDVKM. CDR3 size: 16 residues. The V gene end was trimmed by 5 bases and the J gene end by 6 bases; junction bases not matched to a gene: 11.

This clonotype was picked up many times. This chain uses TRBV28 with TRBJ2-7; maybe TRBD2 (7 bases). This CDR3 has 19 residues. Trimming took 1 base from V and 0 from J, leaving 22 bases between them. The germline V gene has CDR1 MDHEN and CDR2 SYDVKM. The CDR3 nucleotides read TGTGCCAGCAGTTTATCGGCACCCATCGGGGGGCTAAGCTCCTACGAGCAGTACTTC. Protein product: CASSLSAPIGGLSSYEQYF.

This clonotype was observed many times. The V and J genes are TRBV12-3 or TRBV12-4 and TRBJ1-5; perhaps TRBD1 as D (6 bases). This CDR3 spans 13 amino acids. Trimming took off 5 bases at V and 4 bases at J, with 9 bases between the two ends. The CDR3 reads CASSPDRNQPQHF. CDR3 nucleotide sequence: TGTGCCAGCAGTCCAGACAGGAATCAGCCCCAGCATTTT.

The chain uses TRBV7-2 and TRBJ2-7; 10 positions agree with TRBD1. Germline CDR1 is SGHTA and CDR2 is FQGNSA. CDR3 length: 15 residues. V was pared by 4 bases and J by 2 bases, with 5 bases of the junction left unmatched. DNA for the CDR3: TGTGCCAGCAGCTCCTGGGACAGGGGTGCCTACGAGCAGTACTTC. As protein: CASSSWDRGAYEQYF.

A few counts support this clonotype. The V and J genes are TRBV5-5 and TRBJ2-1, with TRBD2 matching 10 bases. V shed 4 bases, J shed 4 bases, and the junction held 8 bases outside the gene matches. This CDR3 contains 16 residues. CDR1 and CDR2 (germline): SGHKS, YYEKEE (reference sequence). Written as DNA, the CDR3 is TGTGCCAGCAGCGACTTACTAGCGGGGTCATACAATGAGCAGTTCTTC. This encodes CASSDLLAGSYNEQFF.

In its sample, this clonotype was seen many times. The chain links TRBV18 to TRBJ1-4; D not resolved. The CDR3 is made up of 14 amino acids. V was cut by 2 bases and J by 4 bases, with 8 bases left in between. Per germline, CDR1 KGHSH and CDR2 LQKENI. In DNA, the CDR3 is TGTGCCAGCTCACCAGCGCGGTTTAATGAAAAACTGTTTTTT. Its protein product is CASSPARFNEKLFF.

This clonotype was counted between two and nine times. The chain employs TRBV4-2 and TRBJ1-1; D unclear. The V end was cut by 4 bases, the J end by 2 bases, with 8 bases between. This CDR3 is 13 amino acids long. In germline, CDR1 is LGHNA, CDR2 YNFKEQ. CDR3 residues: CASSPYINTEAFF. CDR3 coding DNA: TGTGCCAGCAGCCCCTACATAAACACTGAAGCTTTCTTT.

The CDR3 loop reads CASSQERNPPHEQYF. CDR3 nucleotide sequence: TGCGCCAGCAGCCAAGAACGCAACCCCCCCCACGAGCAGTACTTC. V and J are TRBV4-3 and TRBJ2-7; D is unclear. This CDR3 has 15 residues. Per the germline V gene, CDR1 is LGHNA and CDR2 is YSLEER. V was cut by 0 bases and J by 5 bases, with 14 bases left in between.

This chain uses TRBV4-2 with TRBJ2-1; D is perhaps TRBD2 (6 bases). The CDR3 spans 14 residues. CDR1 is LGHNA, CDR2 YNFKEQ, per germline. V was pared by 7 bases and J by 2 bases, with 12 bases between. CDR3 amino acids: CASTAERAYNEQFF. CDR3 DNA sequence: TGTGCCAGCACAGCGGAGCGGGCCTACAATGAGCAGTTCTTC.

This clonotype was picked up many times. The chain combines TRBV4-3 with TRBJ2-1; 7 bases match TRBD2. The CDR3 is 16 amino acids. Losses at the gene ends were 1 base for V and 2 bases for J; bases not matched to a gene: 5. From germline, CDR1 is LGHNA and CDR2 YSLEER. Written as DNA, the CDR3 is TGCGCCAGCAGCCAAGTTGGTCGGGGGGCCTACAATGAGCAGTTCTTC. Translating gives CASSQVGRGAYNEQFF.

This clonotype was recorded many times. V and J are TRBV6-1 and TRBJ2-4; no clear D gene. V lost 1 base and J 0 bases, leaving 13 bases between the germline ends. The CDR3 spans 17 residues. The germline CDR1 and CDR2 sequences are MNHNS and SASEGT. CDR3 protein: CASSEEGSSVAKNIQYF. The CDR3 coding sequence is TGTGCCAGCAGTGAAGAGGGCAGTTCGGTAGCCAAAAACATTCAGTACTTC.

The CDR3 sequence: CASSLTDRVYTGNTIYF. The CDR3 DNA is TGTGCCAGCAGTTTGACCGACAGGGTATATACTGGAAACACCATATATTTT. The V gene is TRBV28, the J gene TRBJ1-3; 7 positions match TRBD1. From germline, CDR1 is MDHEN and CDR2 SYDVKM. The junction had 10 bases not matched to a gene; V was cut back by 3 bases and J by 2 bases. The CDR3 is made up of 17 amino acids. Filled out from reference TRBV28 and TRBJ1-3, the complete variable domain reads DVKVTQSSRYLVKRTGEKVFLECVQDMDHENMFWYRQDPGLGLRLIYFSYDVKMKEKGDIPEGYSVSREKKERFSLILESASTNQTSMYLCASSLTDRVYTGNTIYFGEGSWLTVV.

The chain carries TRBV6-5 and TRBJ1-5; 9 bases align to TRBD1. This CDR3 contains 16 residues. V lost 4 bases to trimming and J lost 2 bases; unmatched junction nucleotides: 6. CDR1 is MNHEY, CDR2 SVGAGI, per germline. CDR3 residues: CASSSLRQGGNQPQHF. The CDR3 region has the DNA TGTGCCAGCAGTTCCCTACGACAGGGGGGCAATCAGCCCCAGCATTTT.

This clonotype was seen a handful of times. The J gene is TRBJ1-3, the V gene TRBV5-1; TRBD1 is a possible D gene (6 bases). CDR1 and CDR2 (germline): SGHRS, YFSETQ. CDR3 size: 14 residues. Trimming took off 8 bases at V and 4 bases at J, with 16 bases between the two ends. The DNA for the CDR3 is TGCGCCAGTAGGGAACAGGGAGGCGGAAACACCATATATTTT. Translating it yields CASREQGGGNTIYF.

The J gene is TRBJ2-2, the V gene TRBV2; 11 bases match TRBD2. After removal of 6 bases from V and 5 bases from J, the junction contained 8 bases not matched to a gene. Germline V gene data show CDR1 as SNHLY and CDR2 as FYNNEI. This CDR3 has 16 residues. The CDR3 DNA is TGTGCCAGCAGGGGTAGCGGGAGGGCCAGAACCGGGGAGCTGTTTTTT. Protein product: CASRGSGRARTGELFF.

J is TRBJ1-1 and V is TRBV20-1; unclear D gene. Trimming removed 4 bases from V and 1 base from J, with 4 bases in between. Germline values: CDR1 DFQATT, CDR2 SNEGSKA (reference sequence). CDR3 length: 11 residues. The DNA of the CDR3 is TGCAGTGCTACAGGGAACACTGAAGCTTTCTTT. This codes for CSATGNTEAFF.

The chain carries TRBV7-9 and TRBJ2-7, with 7 bases aligning to TRBD1. The CDR3 extends over 15 amino acids. Germline-derived CDR1 and CDR2 are SEHNR and FQNEAQ (reference sequence). Unmatched junction bases numbered 12, after V lost 8 bases and J lost 2 bases. CDR3 protein: CASASRGGATYEQYF. In DNA form, the CDR3 reads TGTGCCAGCGCCAGCCGAGGGGGCGCAACCTACGAGCAGTACTTC.

Ten or more counts support this clonotype. The rearrangement links TRBV7-8 to TRBJ2-1; 15 nucleotides align to TRBD2. Germline values: CDR1 SGHVS, CDR2 FQNEAQ. This CDR3 has 14 amino acids. The CDR3 reads CVSLGLAGGNEQFF. CDR3 nucleotides: TGTGTCTCCCTCGGACTAGCGGGGGGGAATGAGCAGTTCTTC.

This clonotype was observed at least ten times. The chain is built from TRBV6-2 or TRBV6-3 and TRBJ1-5, with D uncertain. Germline CDR1 reads MNHEY; CDR2 reads SVGEGT. The V and J ends lost 2 bases and 7 bases respectively, with 12 bases between them. This CDR3 has 14 residues. The CDR3 bases are TGTGCCAGCAGTTACCTTCCTGTTGGGCAGCCCCAGCATTTT. It is translated as CASSYLPVGQPQHF.

This clonotype has more than one count but fewer than ten. The rearrangement uses TRBV6-6 and TRBJ2-7, with D tentatively TRBD2 (6 bases). The CDR3 totals 14 residues. V shed 6 bases and J shed 6 bases, with 18 bases lying between them. Germline V gene sequence: CDR1 MNHNY, CDR2 SVGAGI (reference sequence). As DNA, the CDR3 is TGTGCCAGCAGCGGCGGGGCCCTACAGTCCGAGCAGTACTTC. Its protein is CASSGGALQSEQYF.

V is TRBV28 and J is TRBJ1-1; 7 bases line up with TRBD1. Germline V gene data show CDR1 as MDHEN and CDR2 as SYDVKM. The CDR3 sequence is 15 residues long. V shed 2 bases and J 8 bases; nucleotides not matched to a gene: 11. In DNA form, the CDR3 reads TGTGCCAGCAGTTTAAGGAGGGGGCCTGATCTGGAAGCTTTCTTT. This codes for CASSLRRGPDLEAFF.

The V gene is TRBV21-1, the J gene TRBJ2-7; TRBD1 is the table's D call, not checked against the DNA. TRBV21-1 is labeled a pseudogene. The CDR3 has 18 residues. This CDR3 reads CASSKDGEGDRSSYEQYF. Here the CDR3 DNA reads TGTGCCAGCAGCAAAGATGGGGAAGGGGACAGGAGCTCCTACGAGCAGTACTTC.

The chain links TRBV28 to TRBJ1-6, with D possibly matching TRBD1 (5 bases). Germline V gene lookup returns CDR1 MDHEN and CDR2 SYDVKM. Between the trimmed V and J ends, which lost 7 bases and 10 bases, there was a span of 20 bases. This CDR3 contains 15 residues. The CDR3 nucleotides read TGTGCCAGCATCGGGACCCCATGGGCCAGCTCACCCCTCCACTTT. The encoded protein is CASIGTPWASSPLHF.

The V call is TRBV11-2, the J call TRBJ2-7, with D perhaps matching TRBD2 (5 bases). V lost 3 bases, J lost 6 bases, and 24 bases lay in between. The germline V gene encodes CDR1 SGHAT and CDR2 FQNNGV. This CDR3 contains 17 residues. The CDR3 nucleotides are TGTGCCAGCAGCTTCCGAGGTTCCGACTACTCCACCGGCGAGCAGTACTTC. This codes for CASSFRGSDYSTGEQYF. The full variable domain, in which reference TRBV11-2 and TRBJ2-7 provide the parts outside the CDR3, is EAGVAQSPRYKIIEKRQSVAFWCNPISGHATLYWYQQILGQGPKLLIQFQNNGVVDDSQLPKDRFSAERLKGVDSTLKIQPAKLEDSAVYLCASSFRGSDYSTGEQYFGPGTRLTVT.

The chain is built from TRBV10-2 and TRBJ2-5; 9 bases agree with TRBD2. V lost 6 bases to trimming and J lost 5 bases; unmatched junction nucleotides: 4. CDR3 size: 13 residues. CDR1 is WSHSY, CDR2 SAAADI, per germline. The CDR3 is CASRSSGEETQYF. For the CDR3, the DNA is TGCGCCAGCAGGTCTAGCGGGGAGGAGACCCAGTACTTC.

This clonotype was seen ten or more times. The chain employs TRBV20-1 and TRBJ1-1; maybe TRBD1 (5 bases). V lost 6 bases to trimming and J lost 0 bases, with 14 bases between them. Germline lookup yields CDR1 DFQATT and CDR2 SNEGSKA (reference sequence). The CDR3 is 14 residues long. The CDR3 nucleotides read TGCAGTGCGGGGGGGAACAGTATGAACACTGAAGCTTTCTTT. Encoded protein: CSAGGNSMNTEAFF.

This clonotype was recorded at least ten times. The V and J genes are TRBV4-3 and TRBJ2-1; D uncertain. Between the trimmed V and J ends, which lost 5 bases and 4 bases, there was a span of 12 bases. Per germline, CDR1 LGHNA and CDR2 YSLEER. The CDR3 has 14 residues. CDR3 protein: CASSYNWFYNEQFF. The DNA for the CDR3 is TGCGCCAGCAGCTACAATTGGTTTTACAATGAGCAGTTCTTC.

The chain is built from TRBV5-1 and TRBJ1-4, with D possibly being TRBD1 (5 bases). Germline V gene lookup returns CDR1 SGHRS and CDR2 YFSETQ. V lost 10 bases to trimming and J lost 7 bases, with 26 bases between them. The CDR3 has 16 amino acids. The CDR3 DNA is TGCGCCTCCCGAGGGGATGTCGGCAGGCCTTCTGAAAAACTGTTTTTT. Encoded protein: CASRGDVGRPSEKLFF.